This T cell receptor (beta chain) was identified during a study of a mutant IDH1 vaccine in newly diagnosed glioma. Study as a whole: Treated patients showed a male proportion of approximately 62%, a female proportion of roughly 38%, and a mean age of approximately 40 years. Standard pretreatment was either radiotherapy, temozolomide, or, for most, radiochemotherapy with temozolomide.

Unmatched junction bases numbered 14, after V lost 3 bases and J lost 1 base. CDR3 length: 18 amino acids. CDR1 is MNHEY, CDR2 SMNVEV, per germline (reference sequence). With regard to this clone: The antigen is unknown.

Here immunoSEQ multiplex PCR was the method, and the copy in TCRdb shows in-frame clones only, minus some. This table holds fewer than 25,000 clones, approximately 81% found once. Specified time point: week 47, end of study. The study gave 300 ug of mutant IDH1 20-mer peptide per vaccine dose, with topical imiquimod. The receptor was derived from a man aged 35 to 55 with glioma. The V gene is TRBV27, the J gene TRBJ2-5; 7 bases fit TRBD2. Sequences were derived from PBMCs, sampled from a glioma patient whose treatment included an IDH1 peptide vaccine. CDR3 sequence: CASSLVSPVLASQETQYF. DNA of the CDR3: TGTGCCAGCAGTTTGGTCAGCCCGGTACTAGCGTCCCAAGAGACCCAGTACTTC.